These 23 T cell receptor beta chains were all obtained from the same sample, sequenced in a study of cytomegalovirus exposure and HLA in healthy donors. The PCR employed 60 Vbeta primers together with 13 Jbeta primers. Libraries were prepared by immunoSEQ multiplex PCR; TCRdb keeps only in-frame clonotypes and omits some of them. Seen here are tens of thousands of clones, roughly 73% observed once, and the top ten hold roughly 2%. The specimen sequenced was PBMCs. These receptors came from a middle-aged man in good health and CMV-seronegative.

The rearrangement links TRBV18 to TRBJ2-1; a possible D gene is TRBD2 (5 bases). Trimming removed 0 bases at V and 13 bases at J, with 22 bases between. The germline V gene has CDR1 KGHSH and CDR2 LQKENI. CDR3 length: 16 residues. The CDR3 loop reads CASSPPLDGMAEAQFF. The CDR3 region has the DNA TGTGCCAGCTCACCACCGCTTGACGGCATGGCGGAGGCCCAGTTCTTC.

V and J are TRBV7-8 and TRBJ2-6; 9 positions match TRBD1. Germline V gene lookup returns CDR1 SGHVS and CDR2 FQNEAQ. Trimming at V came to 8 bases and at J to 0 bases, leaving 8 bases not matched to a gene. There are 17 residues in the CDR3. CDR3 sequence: CASPETGGSSGANVLTF. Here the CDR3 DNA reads TGTGCCAGCCCCGAGACAGGGGGGAGCTCTGGGGCCAACGTCCTGACTTTC.

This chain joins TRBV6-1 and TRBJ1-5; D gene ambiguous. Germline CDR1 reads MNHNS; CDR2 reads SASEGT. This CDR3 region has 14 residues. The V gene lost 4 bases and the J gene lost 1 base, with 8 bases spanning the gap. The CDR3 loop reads CASSVRVSNQPQHF. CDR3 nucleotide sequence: TGTGCCAGCAGTGTCCGGGTAAGCAATCAGCCCCAGCATTTT.

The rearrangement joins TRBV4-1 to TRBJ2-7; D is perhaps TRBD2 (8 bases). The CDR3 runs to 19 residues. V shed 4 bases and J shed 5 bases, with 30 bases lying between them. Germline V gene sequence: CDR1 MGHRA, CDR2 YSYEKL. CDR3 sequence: CASSLGPGTEFLAGNEQYF. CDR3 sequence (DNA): TGCGCCAGCAGCCTCGGTCCCGGGACAGAATTTCTAGCGGGTAACGAGCAGTACTTC.

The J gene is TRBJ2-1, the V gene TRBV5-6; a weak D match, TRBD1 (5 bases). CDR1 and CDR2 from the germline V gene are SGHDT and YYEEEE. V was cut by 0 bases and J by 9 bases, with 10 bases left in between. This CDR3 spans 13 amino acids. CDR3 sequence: CASSLGLRGEQFF. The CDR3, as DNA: TGTGCCAGCAGCTTGGGACTTAGGGGTGAGCAGTTCTTC.

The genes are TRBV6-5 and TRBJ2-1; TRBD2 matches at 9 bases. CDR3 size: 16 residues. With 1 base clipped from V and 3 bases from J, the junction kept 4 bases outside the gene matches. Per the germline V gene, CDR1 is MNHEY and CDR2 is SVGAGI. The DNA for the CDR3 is TGTGCCAGCAGTTACTTGACTAGCGGTTTCTACAATGAGCAGTTCTTC. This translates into CASSYLTSGFYNEQFF.

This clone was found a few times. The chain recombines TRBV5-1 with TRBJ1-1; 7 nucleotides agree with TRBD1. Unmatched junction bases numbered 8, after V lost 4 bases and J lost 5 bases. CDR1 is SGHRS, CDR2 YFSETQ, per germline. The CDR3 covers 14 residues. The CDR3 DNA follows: TGCGCCAGCAGCACCGGACAGGTTCAAACTGAAGCTTTCTTT. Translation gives CASSTGQVQTEAFF.

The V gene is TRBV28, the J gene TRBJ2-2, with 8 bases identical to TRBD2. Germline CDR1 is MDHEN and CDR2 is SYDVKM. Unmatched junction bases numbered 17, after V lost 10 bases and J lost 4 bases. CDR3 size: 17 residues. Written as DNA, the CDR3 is TGTGCCACCACTACCCAGGGGCGGGGGGCCCTCACCGGGGAGCTGTTTTTT. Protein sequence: CATTTQGRGALTGELFF.

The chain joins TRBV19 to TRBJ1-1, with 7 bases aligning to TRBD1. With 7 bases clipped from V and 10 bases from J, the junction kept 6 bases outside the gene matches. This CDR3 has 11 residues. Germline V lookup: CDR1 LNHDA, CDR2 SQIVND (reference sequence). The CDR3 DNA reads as TGTGCCAGTACTAGGACAGGATCAGCTTTCTTT. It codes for CASTRTGSAFF.

The CDR3 DNA reads TGTGCCAGCAGCCGATCAGGGCCCTGGGTCTCTGGAAACACCATATATTTT. The encoded protein is CASSRSGPWVSGNTIYF. V usage is TRBV4-2 and J usage is TRBJ1-3, with D maybe TRBD1 (5 bases). Germline V CDR1 and CDR2: LGHNA, YNFKEQ. V lost 4 bases, J lost 0 bases, and 16 bases lay in between. The CDR3 contains 17 residues.

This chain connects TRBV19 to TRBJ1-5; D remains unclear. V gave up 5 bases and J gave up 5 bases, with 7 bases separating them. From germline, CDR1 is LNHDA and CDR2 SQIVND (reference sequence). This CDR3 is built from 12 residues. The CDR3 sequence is CASSSGDQPQHF. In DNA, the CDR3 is TGTGCCAGTAGTTCGGGAGATCAGCCCCAGCATTTT.

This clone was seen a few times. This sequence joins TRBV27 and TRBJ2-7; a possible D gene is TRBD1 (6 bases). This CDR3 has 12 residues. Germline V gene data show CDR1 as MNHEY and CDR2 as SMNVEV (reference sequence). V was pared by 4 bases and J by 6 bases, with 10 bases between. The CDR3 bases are TGTGCCAGCAGTTCACAGGGTTCCGAGCAGTACTTC. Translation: CASSSQGSEQYF.

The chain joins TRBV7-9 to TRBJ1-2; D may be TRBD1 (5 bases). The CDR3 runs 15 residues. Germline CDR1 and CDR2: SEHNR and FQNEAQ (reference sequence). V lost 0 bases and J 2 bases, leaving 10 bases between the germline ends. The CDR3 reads CASSLASQANYGYTF. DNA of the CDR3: TGTGCCAGCAGCTTAGCGTCACAGGCGAACTATGGCTACACCTTC.

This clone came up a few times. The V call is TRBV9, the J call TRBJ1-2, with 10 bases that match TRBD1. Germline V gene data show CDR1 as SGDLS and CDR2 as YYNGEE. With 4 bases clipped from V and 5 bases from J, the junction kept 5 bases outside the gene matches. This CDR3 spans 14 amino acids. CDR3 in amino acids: CASSPGTGDYGYTF. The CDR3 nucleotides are TGTGCCAGCAGCCCCGGGACAGGGGATTATGGCTACACCTTC.

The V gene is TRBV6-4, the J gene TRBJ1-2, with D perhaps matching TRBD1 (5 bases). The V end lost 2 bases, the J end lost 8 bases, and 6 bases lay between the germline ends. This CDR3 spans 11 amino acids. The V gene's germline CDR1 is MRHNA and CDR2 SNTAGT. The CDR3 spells CASSDGGGYTF. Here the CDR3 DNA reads TGTGCCAGCAGTGACGGGGGGGGCTACACCTTC.

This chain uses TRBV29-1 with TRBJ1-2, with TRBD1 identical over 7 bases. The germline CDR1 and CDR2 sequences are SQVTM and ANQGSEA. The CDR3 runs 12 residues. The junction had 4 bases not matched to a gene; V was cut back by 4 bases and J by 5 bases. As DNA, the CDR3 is TGCAGCGTTGTAACAGGGGAATATGGCTACACCTTC. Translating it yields CSVVTGEYGYTF.

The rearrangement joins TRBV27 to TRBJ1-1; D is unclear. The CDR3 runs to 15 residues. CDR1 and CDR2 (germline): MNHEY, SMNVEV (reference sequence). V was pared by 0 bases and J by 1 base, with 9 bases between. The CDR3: CASSLSKLPNTEAFF. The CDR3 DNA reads TGTGCCAGCAGTTTATCGAAGCTACCGAACACTGAAGCTTTCTTT.

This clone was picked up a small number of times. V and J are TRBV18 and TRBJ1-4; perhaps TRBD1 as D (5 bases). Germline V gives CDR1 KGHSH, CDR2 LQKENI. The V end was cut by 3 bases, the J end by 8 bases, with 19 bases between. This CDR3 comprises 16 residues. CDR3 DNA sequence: TGTGCCAGCTCACCGTCGATACAGGTGGGGCACGAAAAACTGTTTTTT. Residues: CASSPSIQVGHEKLFF.

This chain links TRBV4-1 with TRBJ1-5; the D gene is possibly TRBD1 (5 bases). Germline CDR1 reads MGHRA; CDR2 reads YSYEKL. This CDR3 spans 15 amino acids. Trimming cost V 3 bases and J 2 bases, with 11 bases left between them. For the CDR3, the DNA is TGCGCCAGCAGCCAGGGACTCCTTGGCAATCAGCCCCAGCATTTT. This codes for CASSQGLLGNQPQHF.

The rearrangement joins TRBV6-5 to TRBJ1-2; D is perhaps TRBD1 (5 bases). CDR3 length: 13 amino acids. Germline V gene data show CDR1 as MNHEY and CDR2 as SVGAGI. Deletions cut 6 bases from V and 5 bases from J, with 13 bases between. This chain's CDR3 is CASRVGGDYGYTF. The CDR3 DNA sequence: TGTGCCAGCAGAGTAGGAGGGGATTATGGCTACACCTTC.

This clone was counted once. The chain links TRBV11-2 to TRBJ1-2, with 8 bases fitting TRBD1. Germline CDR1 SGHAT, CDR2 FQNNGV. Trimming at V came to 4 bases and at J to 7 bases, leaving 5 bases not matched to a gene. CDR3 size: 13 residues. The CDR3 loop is CASSSTGGAGYTF. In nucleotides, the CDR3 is TGTGCCAGCAGCTCTACAGGGGGAGCTGGCTACACCTTC.

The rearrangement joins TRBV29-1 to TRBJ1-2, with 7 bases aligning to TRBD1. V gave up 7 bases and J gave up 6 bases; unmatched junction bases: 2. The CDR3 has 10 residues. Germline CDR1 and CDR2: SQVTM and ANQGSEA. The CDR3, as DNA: TGCAGCGCCAGGGGGGATGGCTACACCTTC. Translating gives CSARGDGYTF. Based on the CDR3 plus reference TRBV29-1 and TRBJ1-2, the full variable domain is SAVISQKPSRDICQRGTSLTIQCQVDSQVTMMFWYRQQPGQSLTLIATANQGSEATYESGFVIDKFPISRPNLTFSTLTVSNMSPEDSSIYLCSARGDGYTFGSGTRLTVV.

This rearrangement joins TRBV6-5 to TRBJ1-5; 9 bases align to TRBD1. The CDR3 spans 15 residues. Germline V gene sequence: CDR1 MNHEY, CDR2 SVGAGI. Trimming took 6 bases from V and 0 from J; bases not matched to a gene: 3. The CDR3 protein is CASRADRGSNQPQHF. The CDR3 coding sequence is TGTGCCAGCAGAGCGGACAGGGGTAGCAATCAGCCCCAGCATTTT.